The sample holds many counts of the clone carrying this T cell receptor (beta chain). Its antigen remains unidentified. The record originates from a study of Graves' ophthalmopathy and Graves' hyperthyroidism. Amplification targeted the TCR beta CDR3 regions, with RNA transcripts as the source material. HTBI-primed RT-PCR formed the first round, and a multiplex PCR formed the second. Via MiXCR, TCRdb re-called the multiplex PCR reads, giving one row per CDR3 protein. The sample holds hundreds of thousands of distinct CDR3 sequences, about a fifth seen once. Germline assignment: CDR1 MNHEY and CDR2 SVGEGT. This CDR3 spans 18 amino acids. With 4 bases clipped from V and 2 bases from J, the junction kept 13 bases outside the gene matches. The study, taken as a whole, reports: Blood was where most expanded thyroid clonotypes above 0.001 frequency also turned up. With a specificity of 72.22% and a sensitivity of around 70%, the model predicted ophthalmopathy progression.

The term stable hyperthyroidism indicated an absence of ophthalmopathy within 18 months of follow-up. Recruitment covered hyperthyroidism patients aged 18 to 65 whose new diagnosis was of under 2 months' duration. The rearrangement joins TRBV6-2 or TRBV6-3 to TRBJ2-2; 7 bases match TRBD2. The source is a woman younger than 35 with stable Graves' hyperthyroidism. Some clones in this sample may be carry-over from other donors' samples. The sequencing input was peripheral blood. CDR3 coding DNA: TGTGCCAGCAGTTCGCAACCCCCTAGCGGTACCAACACCGGGGAGCTGTTTTTT. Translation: CASSSQPPSGTNTGELFF.